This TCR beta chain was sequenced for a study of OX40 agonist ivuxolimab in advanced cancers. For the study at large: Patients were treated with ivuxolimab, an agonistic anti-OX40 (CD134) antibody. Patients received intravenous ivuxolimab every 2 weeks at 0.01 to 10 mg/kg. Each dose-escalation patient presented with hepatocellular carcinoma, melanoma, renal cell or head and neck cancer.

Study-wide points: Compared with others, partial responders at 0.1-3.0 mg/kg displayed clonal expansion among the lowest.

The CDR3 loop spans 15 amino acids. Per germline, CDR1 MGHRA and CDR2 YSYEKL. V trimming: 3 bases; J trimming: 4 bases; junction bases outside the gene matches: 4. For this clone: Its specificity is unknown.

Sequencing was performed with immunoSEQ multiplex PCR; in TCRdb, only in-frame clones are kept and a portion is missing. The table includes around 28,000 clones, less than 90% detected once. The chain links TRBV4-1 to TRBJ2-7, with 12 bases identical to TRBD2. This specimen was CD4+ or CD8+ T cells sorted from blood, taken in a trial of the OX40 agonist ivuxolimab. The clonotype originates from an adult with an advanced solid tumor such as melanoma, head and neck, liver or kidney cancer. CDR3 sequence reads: CASSHPSGRVYEQYF. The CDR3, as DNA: TGCGCCAGCAGCCATCCTAGCGGGAGGGTGTACGAGCAGTACTTC.